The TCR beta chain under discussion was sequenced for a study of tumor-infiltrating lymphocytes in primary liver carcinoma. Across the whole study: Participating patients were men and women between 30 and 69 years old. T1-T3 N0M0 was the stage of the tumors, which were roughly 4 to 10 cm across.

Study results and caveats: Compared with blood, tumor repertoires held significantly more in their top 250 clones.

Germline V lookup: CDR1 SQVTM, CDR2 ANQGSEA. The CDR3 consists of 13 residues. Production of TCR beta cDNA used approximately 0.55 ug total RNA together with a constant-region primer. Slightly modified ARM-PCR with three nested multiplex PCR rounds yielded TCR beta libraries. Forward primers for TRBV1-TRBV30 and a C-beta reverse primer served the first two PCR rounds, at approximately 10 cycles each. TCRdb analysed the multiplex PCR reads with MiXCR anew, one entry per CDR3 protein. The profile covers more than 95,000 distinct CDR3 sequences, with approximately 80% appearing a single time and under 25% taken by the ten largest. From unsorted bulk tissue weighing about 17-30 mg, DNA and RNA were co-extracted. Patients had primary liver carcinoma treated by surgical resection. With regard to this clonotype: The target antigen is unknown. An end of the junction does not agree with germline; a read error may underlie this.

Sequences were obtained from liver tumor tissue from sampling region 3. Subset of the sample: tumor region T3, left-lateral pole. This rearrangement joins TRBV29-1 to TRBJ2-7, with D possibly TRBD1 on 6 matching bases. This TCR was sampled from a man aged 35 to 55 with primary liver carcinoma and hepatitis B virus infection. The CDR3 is CSVEAGRGYDQYF. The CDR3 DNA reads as TGTAGCGTTGAAGCTGGCAGGGGCTACGACCAGTACTTC.